The rows below give T cell receptor beta chains drawn from one sample of a study of control samples from healthy donors and cancer patients. Sequencing was performed with immunoSEQ multiplex PCR; in TCRdb, only in-frame clones are kept and a portion is missing. The sample holds some 130,000 clones; roughly 92% are singletons and the top ten take around 5.8%. Specimen: blood. The receptors were gathered from a man younger than 35 in good health. Each CDR3 is given with its conserved first and last residue. D genes are given only for firm matches. Clone size appears in some rows only: once, few, many, or a class for an expanded clone.

v_gene: TRBV5-1; abundance: .; len: 14; d_gene: TRBD1; j_gene: TRBJ2-3; CDR3nt: TGCGCCAGCAGCTACAGGGGGCCCCCAGATACGCAGTATTTT; CDR3aa: CASSYRGPPDTQYF
v_gene: TRBV7-9; abundance: .; len: 12; d_gene: .; j_gene: TRBJ2-2; CDR3nt: TGTGCCAGCAGCTTGAACACCGGGGAGCTGTTTTTT; CDR3aa: CASSLNTGELFF
v_gene: TRBV15; abundance: .; len: 12; d_gene: .; j_gene: TRBJ2-3; CDR3nt: TGTGCCACCAGCAGGGCAACAGATACGCAGTATTTT; CDR3aa: CATSRATDTQYF
v_gene: TRBV14; abundance: once; len: 14; d_gene: .; j_gene: TRBJ2-5; CDR3nt: TGTGCCAGCAGCCAAGATCGGGGATGGGAGACCCAGTACTTC; CDR3aa: CASSQDRGWETQYF
v_gene: TRBV9; abundance: .; len: 17; d_gene: TRBD1; j_gene: TRBJ1-1; CDR3nt: TGTGCCAGCAGCGTAGGCAGGACAGGGCGGATGAACACTGAAGCTTTCTTT; CDR3aa: CASSVGRTGRMNTEAFF
v_gene: TRBV7-9; abundance: .; len: 16; d_gene: TRBD1; j_gene: TRBJ1-2; CDR3nt: TGTGCCAGCAGACGCAGCCTGGACAGGGGGTTTTATGGCTACACCTTC; CDR3aa: CASRRSLDRGFYGYTF
v_gene: TRBV5-6; abundance: once; len: 14; d_gene: .; j_gene: TRBJ1-5; CDR3nt: TGTGCCAGCAGCTTACTCGGCAGCAATCAGCCCCAGCATTTT; CDR3aa: CASSLLGSNQPQHF
v_gene: TRBV5-6; abundance: .; len: 16; d_gene: TRBD1; j_gene: TRBJ1-2; CDR3nt: TGTGCCAGCAGCTTGCGGTTTCAGGGGGAAAACTATGGCTACACCTTC; CDR3aa: CASSLRFQGENYGYTF
v_gene: TRBV19; abundance: .; len: 13; d_gene: .; j_gene: TRBJ1-2; CDR3nt: TGTGCCAGTACCATCCCAAGTGGTTTCGGCTACACCTTC; CDR3aa: CASTIPSGFGYTF
v_gene: TRBV9; abundance: .; len: 17; d_gene: .; j_gene: TRBJ2-3; CDR3nt: TGTGCCAGCAGCCCACATCGGGGCGGGGACCTCGGAGATACGCAGTATTTT; CDR3aa: CASSPHRGGDLGDTQYF
v_gene: TRBV12-3/TRBV12-4; abundance: .; len: 13; d_gene: TRBD1; j_gene: TRBJ1-2; CDR3nt: TGTGCCAGCAGTCCAGGGACAGGGGAAGGCTACACCTTC; CDR3aa: CASSPGTGEGYTF
v_gene: TRBV6-6; abundance: once; len: 15; d_gene: TRBD2; j_gene: TRBJ2-5; CDR3nt: TGTGCCAGCAGCCCATATAGCGGGGGACAAGAGACCCAGTACTTC; CDR3aa: CASSPYSGGQETQYF
v_gene: TRBV19; abundance: once; len: 12; d_gene: .; j_gene: TRBJ1-2; CDR3nt: TGTGCCAGTGCCCTAAGGGGCTATGGCTACACCTTC; CDR3aa: CASALRGYGYTF
v_gene: TRBV12-3/TRBV12-4; abundance: .; len: 13; d_gene: .; j_gene: TRBJ2-7; CDR3nt: TGTGCCAGCAGTTTAACCCCCCCCTACGAGCAGTACTTC; CDR3aa: CASSLTPPYEQYF
v_gene: TRBV4-1; abundance: .; len: 15; d_gene: TRBD2; j_gene: TRBJ2-1; CDR3nt: TGCGCCAGCAGCCAAGGACTAGCGGGGGGGCGGGAGCAGTTCTTC; CDR3aa: CASSQGLAGGREQFF
v_gene: TRBV6-6; abundance: .; len: 14; d_gene: .; j_gene: TRBJ1-6; CDR3nt: TGTGCCAGCAGTCCCGGCCCCCTGATGTCACCCCTCCACTTT; CDR3aa: CASSPGPLMSPLHF
v_gene: TRBV20-1; abundance: .; len: 14; d_gene: TRBD2; j_gene: TRBJ2-7; CDR3nt: TGCAGTGCTAGTCTAGCCAGGGCGGGAGACGAGCAGTACTTC; CDR3aa: CSASLARAGDEQYF
v_gene: TRBV6-5; abundance: .; len: 16; d_gene: .; j_gene: TRBJ1-2; CDR3nt: TGTGCCAGCAGTTACTCTGAGACAGAAAACCTCTATGGCTACACCTTC; CDR3aa: CASSYSETENLYGYTF
v_gene: TRBV14; abundance: .; len: 16; d_gene: .; j_gene: TRBJ1-6; CDR3nt: TGTGCCAGCAGCGAGACTCCGAGCTCCTATAATTCACCCCTCCACTTT; CDR3aa: CASSETPSSYNSPLHF
v_gene: TRBV2; abundance: .; len: 12; d_gene: .; j_gene: TRBJ1-5; CDR3nt: TGTGCCAGCAGTAAGAGGGATCAGCCCCAGCATTTT; CDR3aa: CASSKRDQPQHF
v_gene: TRBV5-6; abundance: .; len: 11; d_gene: .; j_gene: TRBJ1-2; CDR3nt: TGTGCCAGCAGCTCGATTGTAGGCTACACCTTC; CDR3aa: CASSSIVGYTF
v_gene: TRBV6-1; abundance: .; len: 13; d_gene: .; j_gene: TRBJ2-5; CDR3nt: TGTGCCAGCAGTGAACGGGTCCAAGAGACCCAGTACTTC; CDR3aa: CASSERVQETQYF
v_gene: TRBV10-1; abundance: once; len: 15; d_gene: .; j_gene: TRBJ1-2; CDR3nt: TGCGCCAGCAGGACCCCCAATAGGGGTCCCTATGGCTACACCTTC; CDR3aa: CASRTPNRGPYGYTF
v_gene: TRBV7-2; abundance: .; len: 14; d_gene: TRBD2; j_gene: TRBJ2-7; CDR3nt: TGTGCCAGCACCCCGGGCGGGGGGAACTACGAGCAGTACTTC; CDR3aa: CASTPGGGNYEQYF
v_gene: TRBV5-6; abundance: .; len: 17; d_gene: TRBD1; j_gene: TRBJ2-2; CDR3nt: TGTGCCAGCAGCGCTCTCTGGACAGGGGGCTACACCGGGGAGCTGTTTTTT; CDR3aa: CASSALWTGGYTGELFF
v_gene: TRBV2; abundance: .; len: 15; d_gene: TRBD1; j_gene: TRBJ1-2; CDR3nt: TGTGCCAGCAGCGGGGGGACAGGGGGCTTCTATGGCTACACCTTC; CDR3aa: CASSGGTGGFYGYTF
v_gene: TRBV19; abundance: .; len: 14; d_gene: .; j_gene: TRBJ2-7; CDR3nt: TGTGCCAGCCTGTCGAACGTTCACCCTTACGAGCAGTACTTC; CDR3aa: CASLSNVHPYEQYF
v_gene: TRBV7-2; abundance: .; len: 16; d_gene: .; j_gene: TRBJ1-2; CDR3nt: TGTGCCAGCAGCTTAGGTACAGGGCAGGGGTTCTCTGGCTACACCTTC; CDR3aa: CASSLGTGQGFSGYTF
v_gene: TRBV9; abundance: .; len: 14; d_gene: .; j_gene: TRBJ2-5; CDR3nt: TGTGCCAGCAGCGTAGATGGATTCCAAGAGACCCAGTACTTC; CDR3aa: CASSVDGFQETQYF
v_gene: TRBV5-3; abundance: .; len: 13; d_gene: TRBD2; j_gene: TRBJ2-7; CDR3nt: TGTGCCAGAAGGTTAGCGGGGGGGCCCGAGCAGTACTTC; CDR3aa: CARRLAGGPEQYF
v_gene: TRBV6-6; abundance: .; len: 12; d_gene: TRBD1; j_gene: TRBJ1-1; CDR3nt: TGTGCCAGCGACAGGGAAAACACTGAAGCTTTCTTT; CDR3aa: CASDRENTEAFF
v_gene: TRBV30; abundance: .; len: 15; d_gene: TRBD1; j_gene: TRBJ1-2; CDR3nt: TGTGCCTGGAACCCCGTCCCCGGGGACAGACCAGGCTACACCTTC; CDR3aa: CAWNPVPGDRPGYTF
v_gene: TRBV7-9; abundance: once; len: 16; d_gene: .; j_gene: TRBJ2-7; CDR3nt: TGTGCCAGCAGCTCAACCGGGACATTTATGACCTACGAGCAGTACTTC; CDR3aa: CASSSTGTFMTYEQYF
v_gene: TRBV27; abundance: .; len: 13; d_gene: .; j_gene: TRBJ2-7; CDR3nt: TGTGCCAGCAGTTTAAGGGGTCTGGGCGAGCAGTACTTC; CDR3aa: CASSLRGLGEQYF
v_gene: TRBV3-1/TRBV3-2; abundance: .; len: 15; d_gene: .; j_gene: TRBJ1-3; CDR3nt: TGTGCCAGCAGCCCAGAAAGGACAGTCGGAAACACCATATATTTT; CDR3aa: CASSPERTVGNTIYF
v_gene: TRBV6-6; abundance: once; len: 15; d_gene: .; j_gene: TRBJ1-5; CDR3nt: TGTGCCAGCAGTTACTCGAAGGAGGGGGTACGGCCCCAGCATTTT; CDR3aa: CASSYSKEGVRPQHF
v_gene: TRBV19; abundance: .; len: 13; d_gene: .; j_gene: TRBJ1-2; CDR3nt: TGTGCCAGTAGTATCACCGGTAACTATGGCTACACCTTC; CDR3aa: CASSITGNYGYTF
v_gene: TRBV25-1; abundance: .; len: 15; d_gene: .; j_gene: TRBJ1-2; CDR3nt: TGTGCCAGCAGTGAACCGGGGGGGGTGGGCTATGGCTACACCTTC; CDR3aa: CASSEPGGVGYGYTF
v_gene: TRBV7-9; abundance: .; len: 14; d_gene: .; j_gene: TRBJ2-7; CDR3nt: TGTGCCAGCAGCTTAGACGGCCTCTCCTACGAGCAGTACTTC; CDR3aa: CASSLDGLSYEQYF
v_gene: TRBV6-4; abundance: once; len: 15; d_gene: .; j_gene: TRBJ1-1; CDR3nt: TGTGCCAGCAGTGAGGGTGGTGGGAGGCTCACTGAAGCTTTCTTT; CDR3aa: CASSEGGGRLTEAFF